Listed below are T cell receptor beta chains from one sample, sequenced in a study of T cells after yellow fever vaccination. TCRdb called the 5' RACE reads again in MiXCR, with one record for every CDR3 protein. Counted here are under 150,000 distinct CDR3 sequences, roughly 8% occurring once; the ten biggest clones make up less than 0.95%. The input for sequencing was CD4+ T cells sorted from PBMCs, taken 5 days after the yellow fever booster vaccination. These receptors were collected from a man aged 30-40 years who received the YFV17D yellow fever vaccine. CDR3s include the opening cysteine and the closing phenylalanine or tryptophan. A D gene is named only where the DNA matches it firmly. Expanded clones get a size class; other rows say once, few or many, or leave the size out.

j_gene | v_gene | abundance | d_gene | CDR3nt | CDR3aa
TRBJ2-5 | TRBV9 | many | NA | TGTGCCAGCAGCGTAGCAGGAGGAGAGACCCAGTACTTC | CASSVAGGETQYF
TRBJ2-7 | TRBV5-1 | many | TRBD2 | TGCGCCAGCAGCTTGAGGGCGGGAGTATACGAGCAGTACTTC | CASSLRAGVYEQYF
TRBJ2-4 | TRBV5-1 | many | TRBD1 | TGCGCCAGCAGCTACACGACAGGGACCAAAAACATTCAGTACTTC | CASSYTTGTKNIQYF
TRBJ1-5 | TRBV6-2/TRBV6-3 | many | NA | TGTGCCAGCAGGGTATCCCACCTGAGCAATCAGCCCCAGCATTTT | CASRVSHLSNQPQHF
TRBJ2-5 | TRBV5-1 | many | TRBD2 | TGCGCCAGCAGCCCCCCCCACGGGAGGGCCCTTGAGACCCAGTACTTC | CASSPPHGRALETQYF
TRBJ2-2 | TRBV28 | many | NA | TGTGCCAGCAGTTCCGGACAGTTGCCCGGGGAGCTGTTTTTT | CASSSGQLPGELFF
TRBJ2-1 | TRBV11-2 | many | NA | TGTGCCAGCAGCTTAGATAGGATTTCCTACAATGAGCAGTTCTTC | CASSLDRISYNEQFF
TRBJ2-1 | TRBV2 | many | NA | TGTGCCAGCAGTGGTTTAACGCCTTACAATGAGCAGTTCTTC | CASSGLTPYNEQFF
TRBJ2-1 | TRBV4-3 | many | NA | TGCGCCAGCAGCCAAGATACAGGGCTCAATGAGCAGTTCTTC | CASSQDTGLNEQFF
TRBJ2-7 | TRBV7-2 | many | NA | TGTGCCAGCAGCTTTGAGTTAGCGGTTTACGAGCAGTACTTC | CASSFELAVYEQYF
TRBJ2-1 | TRBV5-1 | many | TRBD1 | TGCGCCAGCAGCAAGCGGACAGGCCAGGATGAGCAGTTCTTC | CASSKRTGQDEQFF
TRBJ2-5 | TRBV20-1 | many | NA | TGCAGTGCTACGGGGGGACAGCTCCTTCAAGAGACCCAGTACTTC | CSATGGQLLQETQYF
TRBJ2-4 | TRBV7-9 | few | NA | TGTGCCAGCAGCCCCACGGTGGCGGTAGCCAAAAACATTCAGTACTTC | CASSPTVAVAKNIQYF
TRBJ2-7 | TRBV6-5 | many | TRBD1 | TGTGCCAGCAGTTACAGGGACAGGGGGATCTACGAGCAGTACTTC | CASSYRDRGIYEQYF
TRBJ2-2 | TRBV29-1 | many | TRBD2 | TGCAGCGTTGCCCTAGCGGGAGGGCCTAGTGGCACCGGGGAGCTGTTTTTT | CSVALAGGPSGTGELFF
TRBJ2-2 | TRBV7-2 | many | NA | TGTGCCAGCAGCCAGATACTAACGAACACCGGGGAGCTGTTTTTT | CASSQILTNTGELFF
TRBJ2-4 | TRBV5-1 | many | NA | TGCGCCAGCAGCCACGGGGGGCGGAACATTCAGTACTTC | CASSHGGRNIQYF
TRBJ2-1 | TRBV4-3 | many | NA | TGCGCCAGCAGCCAAGATTGGGAGACAGAGCAGTTCTTC | CASSQDWETEQFF
TRBJ2-5 | TRBV20-1 | many | NA | TGCAGTGCCCCCCTTCGGGGTAGGGGGGAGACCCAGTACTTC | CSAPLRGRGETQYF
TRBJ2-4 | TRBV5-1 | many | TRBD2 | TGCGCCAGCAGCTTGGATAGCGGGGCCAAAAACATTCAGTACTTC | CASSLDSGAKNIQYF
TRBJ2-5 | TRBV12-3/TRBV12-4 | many | TRBD2 | TGTGCCAGCAGCTTTAGCGGGAGTGGAGAGACCCAGTACTTC | CASSFSGSGETQYF
TRBJ2-5 | TRBV7-2 | many | NA | TGTGCCAGCAGCTTAGAGGGCCAAGAGACCCAGTACTTC | CASSLEGQETQYF
TRBJ2-1 | TRBV20-1 | NA | TRBD2 | TGCAGCCCCAAGTCCCAGCGGGAGAATCACAATGAGCAGTTCTTC | CSPKSQRENHNEQFF
TRBJ2-2 | TRBV12-3/TRBV12-4 | many | NA | TGTGCCAGCAGTTTTTTAGGATCCGGGGAGCTGTTTTTT | CASSFLGSGELFF
TRBJ2-3 | TRBV7-2 | many | NA | TGTGCCAGCTCCCGGGTCCAGGGCACAGATACGCAGTATTTT | CASSRVQGTDTQYF
TRBJ2-2 | TRBV19 | NA | NA | TGTGCCAGTAGTTCCTCCTTCGTGAACACCGGGGAGCTGTTTTTT | CASSSSFVNTGELFF
TRBJ2-7 | TRBV7-2 | many | NA | TGTGCCAGCAGCTCGGACCCTGGCTACGAGCAGTACTTC | CASSSDPGYEQYF
TRBJ2-4 | TRBV20-1 | many | NA | TGCAGTGCCATCCCCAGGGGCAAAAACATTCAGTACTTC | CSAIPRGKNIQYF
TRBJ1-1 | TRBV25-1 | many | TRBD1 | TGTGCCAGCAGTGACGAGACAGGGGCCACTGAAGCTTTCTTT | CASSDETGATEAFF
TRBJ1-3 | TRBV6-5 | many | TRBD1 | TGTGCCAGCAGTTACCAATCAACCGGGACAGGGCTTTGGAACACCATATATTTT | CASSYQSTGTGLWNTIYF
TRBJ2-3 | TRBV7-9 | many | NA | TGTGCCAGCAGCTTGAAAGATACGCAGTATTTT | CASSLKDTQYF
TRBJ2-6 | TRBV5-1 | many | NA | TGCGCCAGCAGCCCCCAACCGTTTTCTGGGGCCAACGTCCTGACTTTC | CASSPQPFSGANVLTF
TRBJ2-5 | TRBV5-1 | many | NA | TGCGCCAGCAGACTCCAGGGAGGTTATCAAGAGACCCAGTACTTC | CASRLQGGYQETQYF